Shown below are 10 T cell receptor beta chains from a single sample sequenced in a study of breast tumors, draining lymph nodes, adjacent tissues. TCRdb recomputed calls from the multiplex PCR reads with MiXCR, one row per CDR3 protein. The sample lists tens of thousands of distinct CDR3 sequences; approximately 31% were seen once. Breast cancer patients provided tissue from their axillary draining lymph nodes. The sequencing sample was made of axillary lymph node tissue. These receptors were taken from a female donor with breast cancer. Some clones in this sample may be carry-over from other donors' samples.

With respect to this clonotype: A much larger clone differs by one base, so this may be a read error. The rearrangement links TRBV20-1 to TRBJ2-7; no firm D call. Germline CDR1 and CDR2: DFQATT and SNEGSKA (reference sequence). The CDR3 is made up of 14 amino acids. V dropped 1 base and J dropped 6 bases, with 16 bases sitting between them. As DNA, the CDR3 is TGCAGTGCTAGAGGTTATAACGTGGGCGCCGAGCAGTACTTC. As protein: CSARGYNVGAEQYF.

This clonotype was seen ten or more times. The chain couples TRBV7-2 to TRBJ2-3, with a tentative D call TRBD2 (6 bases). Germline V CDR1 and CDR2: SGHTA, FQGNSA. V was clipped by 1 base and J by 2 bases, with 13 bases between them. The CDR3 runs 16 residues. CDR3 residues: CASSLGGDGNTDTQYF. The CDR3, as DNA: TGTGCCAGCAGCTTAGGGGGGGACGGTAACACAGATACGCAGTATTTT.

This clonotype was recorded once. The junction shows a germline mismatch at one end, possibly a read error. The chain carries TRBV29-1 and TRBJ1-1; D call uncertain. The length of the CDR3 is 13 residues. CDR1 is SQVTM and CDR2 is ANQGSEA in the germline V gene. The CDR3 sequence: CSGTSGGGTEAFF. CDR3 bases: TGCAGCGGTACATCTGGAGGTGGCACTGAAGCTTTCTTC.

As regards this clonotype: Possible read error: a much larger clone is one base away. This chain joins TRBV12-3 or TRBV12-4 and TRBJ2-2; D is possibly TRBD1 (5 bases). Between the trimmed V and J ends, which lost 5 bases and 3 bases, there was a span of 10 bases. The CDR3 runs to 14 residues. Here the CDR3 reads CASSQGRDTGELFF. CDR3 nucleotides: TGTGCCAGCAGTCAGGGTCGGGACACCGGGGAGCTGTTTTTT.

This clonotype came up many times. Written as DNA, the CDR3 is TGTGCCAGCAGTCCCGACAGGGTTCGGGATGAAAAACTGTTTTTT. Its protein product is CASSPDRVRDEKLFF. V and J are TRBV12-3 or TRBV12-4 and TRBJ1-4, with 7 bases matching TRBD1. This CDR3 has 15 amino acids. Unmatched junction bases numbered 9, after V lost 5 bases and J lost 6 bases.

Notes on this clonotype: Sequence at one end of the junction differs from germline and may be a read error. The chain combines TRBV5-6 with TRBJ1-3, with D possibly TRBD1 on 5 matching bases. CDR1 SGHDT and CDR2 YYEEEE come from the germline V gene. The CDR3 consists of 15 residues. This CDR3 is CASSSAAGTGNTIYF. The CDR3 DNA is TGTGCCAGCAGCTCGGCCGCTGGGACTGGGAACACCATATATTTT.

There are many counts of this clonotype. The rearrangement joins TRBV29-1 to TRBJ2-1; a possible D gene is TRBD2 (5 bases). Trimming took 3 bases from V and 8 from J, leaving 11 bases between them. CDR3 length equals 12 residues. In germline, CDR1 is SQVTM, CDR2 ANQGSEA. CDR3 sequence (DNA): TGCAGCGTTGATTCGGAGGTCGATGAGCAGTTCTTC. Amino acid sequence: CSVDSEVDEQFF.

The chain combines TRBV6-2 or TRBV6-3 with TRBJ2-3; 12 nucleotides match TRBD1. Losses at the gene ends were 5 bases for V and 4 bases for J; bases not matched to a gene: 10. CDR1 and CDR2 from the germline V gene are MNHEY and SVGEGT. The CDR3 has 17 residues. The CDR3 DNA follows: TGTGCCAGCAGTCACGGCCTCGGGACAGGGGGCGCAGATACGCAGTATTTT. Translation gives CASSHGLGTGGADTQYF.

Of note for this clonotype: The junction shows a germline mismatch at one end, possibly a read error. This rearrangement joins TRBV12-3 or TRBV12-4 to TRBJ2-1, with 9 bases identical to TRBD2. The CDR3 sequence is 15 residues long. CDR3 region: CASRSETSGRAERFF. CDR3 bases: TGTGCCAGCAGAAGCGAGACTAGCGGACGGGCTGAGCGGTTCTTC.

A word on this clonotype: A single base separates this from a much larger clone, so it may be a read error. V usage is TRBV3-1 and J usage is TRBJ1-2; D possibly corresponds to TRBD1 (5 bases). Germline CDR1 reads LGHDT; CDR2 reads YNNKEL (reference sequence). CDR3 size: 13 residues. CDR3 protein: CTSSQVGDYGYTF. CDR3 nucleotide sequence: TGTACCAGCAGCCAAGTGGGGGACTATGGCTACACCTTC.